The 15 T cell receptor beta chains below all came from one sample that was sequenced in a study of T-cell memory formation after mild COVID-19. TCRdb reanalysed the 5' RACE reads using MiXCR and keeps one entry per CDR3 protein. This table holds hundreds of thousands of distinct CDR3 sequences, 28% found once. Sequenced input: PBMCs or a T cell subset sorted from them (not recorded which). Receptors originate from an adult woman who had mild COVID-19 (a few samples of this study predate the infection). Cell type and time point are not known.

The rearrangement uses TRBV20-1 and TRBJ2-7, with a possible D match to TRBD2 (6 bases). Trimming cost V 5 bases and J 4 bases, with 9 bases left between them. Germline CDR1 DFQATT, CDR2 SNEGSKA (reference sequence). The CDR3 is made up of 11 amino acids. CDR3 sequence: CSAETSYEQYF. The CDR3, as DNA: TGCAGTGCTGAGACTAGTTACGAGCAGTACTTC.

This chain links TRBV5-1 with TRBJ1-2, with D unresolved. Germline CDR1 is SGHRS and CDR2 is YFSETQ. This CDR3 region has 13 residues. V dropped 2 bases and J dropped 3 bases, with 8 bases sitting between them. This CDR3 reads CASSFWVHYGYTF. CDR3 nucleotides: TGCGCCAGCAGCTTTTGGGTGCACTATGGCTACACCTTC.

This clonotype showed up just a few times. This chain uses TRBV9 with TRBJ2-7, with TRBD1 matching over 7 bases. Unmatched junction bases numbered 9, after V lost 4 bases and J lost 2 bases. The CDR3 is 15 amino acids. The germline CDR1 and CDR2 sequences are SGDLS and YYNGEE. The CDR3 is CASSFTGTATYEQYF. In DNA, the CDR3 is TGTGCCAGCAGCTTCACCGGGACAGCGACCTACGAGCAGTACTTC.

The J gene is TRBJ2-2, the V gene TRBV4-2; D is unclear. CDR3 length equals 14 residues. V lost 0 bases and J lost 4, with 6 bases in between. Germline V gives CDR1 LGHNA, CDR2 YNFKEQ. This CDR3 reads CASSQDDSTGELFF. The CDR3 coding sequence is TGTGCCAGCAGCCAAGACGATTCCACCGGGGAGCTGTTTTTT.

The V call is TRBV12-3 or TRBV12-4, the J call TRBJ1-1, with 7 bases aligning to TRBD1. The length of the CDR3 is 17 residues. The V and J ends lost 4 bases and 1 base, in that order; junction bases with no gene match: 12. CDR3 nucleotides: TGTGCCAGCAGTTCCCGGGGGTCCAGGGGGTGGAACACTGAAGCTTTCTTT. Translated: CASSSRGSRGWNTEAFF.

This sequence joins TRBV6-5 and TRBJ2-3; 7 nucleotides align to TRBD2. Germline values: CDR1 MNHEY, CDR2 SVGAGI. V lost 5 bases to trimming and J lost 2 bases; unmatched junction nucleotides: 13. The CDR3 spans 17 residues. CDR3 protein: CASSRQLASGITDTQYF. CDR3 nucleotide sequence: TGTGCCAGCAGTCGACAACTAGCGAGTGGGATCACAGATACGCAGTATTTT.

The rearrangement links TRBV7-8 to TRBJ1-2; 10 positions match TRBD1. CDR3 length: 16 residues. V lost 4 bases to trimming and J lost 8 bases; unmatched junction nucleotides: 13. CDR1 SGHVS and CDR2 FQNEAQ come from the germline V gene. The chain's CDR3 is CASSYGIGTGADGYTF. Here the CDR3 DNA reads TGTGCCAGCAGCTACGGTATAGGGACAGGGGCGGACGGCTACACCTTC.

This chain connects TRBV14 to TRBJ1-3, with 7 bases fitting TRBD1. Looked up from germline, CDR1 is SGHDN and CDR2 is FVKESK. V trimming: 8 bases; J trimming: 4 bases; junction bases outside the gene matches: 14. CDR3 length: 16 residues. The CDR3 here is CASETNNRGAGNTIYF. CDR3 DNA sequence: TGTGCCAGCGAGACCAACAACAGGGGTGCGGGAAACACCATATATTTT.

As DNA, the CDR3 is TGTGCCAGCAGTCGGACGTACTCCTATAATTCACCCCTCCACTTT. This gives the protein CASSRTYSYNSPLHF. V gene TRBV27 combines with J gene TRBJ1-6; D uncertain. Germline V lookup: CDR1 MNHEY, CDR2 SMNVEV (reference sequence). The CDR3 contains 15 residues. The V end was cut by 5 bases, the J end by 0 bases, with 8 bases between.

The rearrangement joins TRBV11-2 to TRBJ2-7; perhaps D is TRBD1 or TRBD2 (5 bases each). V lost 5 bases and J 2 bases, leaving 16 bases between the germline ends. The germline CDR1 and CDR2 sequences are SGHAT and FQNNGV. This CDR3 contains 15 residues. The CDR3 nucleotides read TGTGCCAGCAGCACGTCCAGAGGGGAGACCTACGAGCAGTACTTC. This codes for CASSTSRGETYEQYF. The full variable domain, in which reference TRBV11-2 and TRBJ2-7 provide the parts outside the CDR3, is EAGVAQSPRYKIIEKRQSVAFWCNPISGHATLYWYQQILGQGPKLLIQFQNNGVVDDSQLPKDRFSAERLKGVDSTLKIQPAKLEDSAVYLCASSTSRGETYEQYFGPGTRLTVT.

This clonotype was detected many times. This chain links TRBV7-2 with TRBJ2-7; 8 bases align to TRBD2. J lost 4 bases, V lost 1 base, and 3 bases had no gene match. The CDR3 loop spans 14 amino acids. Germline-derived CDR1 and CDR2 are SGHTA and FQGNSA. The CDR3 DNA is TGTGCCAGCAGCTTAGGGTTAGCGGGATACGAGCAGTACTTC. Encoded protein: CASSLGLAGYEQYF.

The chain recombines TRBV12-3 or TRBV12-4 with TRBJ1-1; D is uncertain. The length of the CDR3 is 12 residues. V was clipped by 7 bases and J by 5 bases, with 11 bases between them. CDR3 coding DNA: TGTGCCAGCACCCTGAGGTTGACTGAAGCTTTCTTT. It specifies CASTLRLTEAFF.

The rearrangement links TRBV6-6 to TRBJ2-5; D call uncertain. CDR1 and CDR2 (germline): MNHNY, SVGAGI (reference sequence). Deletions cut 8 bases from V and 3 bases from J, with 10 bases between. This CDR3 region has 12 residues. CDR3 coding DNA: TGTGCCAGCGCCCCGAGTGAAGAGACCCAGTACTTC. Translating it yields CASAPSEETQYF.

This clonotype was seen a single time. CDR3 amino acids: CSARALGGTEAFF. The CDR3 bases are TGCAGTGCTAGGGCTTTAGGGGGCACTGAAGCTTTCTTT. The chain has TRBV20-1 and TRBJ1-1, with D perhaps matching TRBD1 (6 bases). The germline V gene encodes CDR1 DFQATT and CDR2 SNEGSKA (reference sequence). Trimming took off 3 bases at V and 4 bases at J, with 12 bases between the two ends. This CDR3 comprises 13 residues.

This clonotype has a handful of counts. J is TRBJ2-1 and V is TRBV13; 8 bases are shared with TRBD2. Germline V lookup: CDR1 PRHDT, CDR2 FYEKMQ (reference sequence). CDR3 length: 16 residues. The ends lost 8 bases at V and 3 bases at J; junction bases unmatched: 12. CDR3: CASHSPGSGDYNEQFF. Here the CDR3 DNA reads TGTGCCAGCCACTCGCCGGGTAGCGGGGACTACAATGAGCAGTTCTTC.